These T cell receptor beta chains were read from a single sample in a study of PD-1 blockade in classical Hodgkin lymphoma. TCRdb's copy holds only in-frame clones and misses some; the assay was immunoSEQ multiplex PCR. The sample holds roughly 42,000 clones, around 69% seen once. The material sequenced was peripheral blood mononuclear cells (PBMCs), taken before the fourth cycle of nivolumab. These receptors all come from a human donor with classical Hodgkin lymphoma. The CDR3 runs from the conserved cysteine through the conserved F or W. Fields, in order: CDR3 protein, CDR3 length, J gene, V gene.

CDR3: CASSSKLGEQYF
length: 12
J: TRBJ2-7
V: TRBV27

CDR3: CASSLPRTGELFF
length: 13
J: TRBJ2-2
V: TRBV11-3

CDR3: CASSHGAYYGYTF
length: 13
J: TRBJ1-2
V: TRBV14

CDR3: CASSFSGTVTGELFF
length: 15
J: TRBJ2-2
V: TRBV11-2

CDR3: CASSEALHISGLQETQYF
length: 18
J: TRBJ2-5
V: TRBV2

CDR3: CASSISGGMSSGNTIYF
length: 17
J: TRBJ1-3
V: TRBV19

CDR3: CASSVLADRGPGNTIYF
length: 17
J: TRBJ1-3
V: TRBV9

CDR3: CAWSEGDTEAFF
length: 12
J: TRBJ1-1
V: TRBV30

CDR3: CASSPTPTGPNTGELFF
length: 17
J: TRBJ2-2
V: TRBV5-5

CDR3: CASSLGLGAGENEKLFF
length: 17
J: TRBJ1-4
V: TRBV5-8

CDR3: CASSRQGLTEAFF
length: 13
J: TRBJ1-1
V: TRBV5-4

CDR3: CASSLSVQGPQIFEAFF
length: 17
J: TRBJ1-1
V: TRBV27

CDR3: CASKTGSSYGYTF
length: 13
J: TRBJ1-2
V: TRBV2

CDR3: CASSLNHPGHAWFADTQYF
length: 19
J: TRBJ2-3
V: TRBV27

CDR3: CAISAQLTDTQYF
length: 13
J: TRBJ2-3
V: TRBV10-3

CDR3: CASSQSTGSSGNTIYF
length: 16
J: TRBJ1-3
V: TRBV4-1

CDR3: CATQIANYGYTF
length: 12
J: TRBJ1-2
V: TRBV6-1

CDR3: CASSTRAAYNEQFF
length: 14
J: TRBJ2-1
V: TRBV5-5

CDR3: CASSQVATSYGYTF
length: 14
J: TRBJ1-2
V: TRBV4-3

CDR3: CASSQVFSGGVLYNEQFF
length: 18
J: TRBJ2-1
V: TRBV4-1

CDR3: CASSLALAGGIYEQYF
length: 16
J: TRBJ2-7
V: TRBV7-2

CDR3: CASSRQLEQFF
length: 11
J: TRBJ2-1
V: TRBV6-1

CDR3: CASRRTPQETQYF
length: 13
J: TRBJ2-5
V: TRBV5-1

CDR3: CASSDDGERYEQYF
length: 14
J: TRBJ2-7
V: TRBV2